This record looks at one T cell receptor beta chain sequence and its context. The data are from a study of blood T cell repertoires in COVID-19. The overall study: Both acute and convalescent COVID-19 samples were obtained from the United States, Italy and Spain. PBMCs, B-cell-depleted T cells, or T cells were the source of the cDNA or gDNA that made up the material.

Original processing methods: Reference gene primer amplification in the assay estimated nucleated cell counts. Assay: immunoSEQ multiplex PCR; the TCRdb copy retains only in-frame clones and omits some. D and trimming come from the DNA, and the V and J calls and clone size come from that table. The table shows about 270,000 clones, with approximately 89% occurring only once. The CDR3 consists of 12 residues. V lost 8 bases and J lost 7, with 15 bases in between. Germline values: CDR1 LGHNA, CDR2 YNFKEQ. This sequence originates from a man between 40 and 49 years old with active or convalescent COVID-19. V usage is TRBV4-2 and J usage is TRBJ2-7; a possible D gene is TRBD2 (6 bases). Sequences were obtained from peripheral blood. CDR3 residues: CASGSGVWEQYF. CDR3 bases: TGTGCCAGCGGATCGGGGGTGTGGGAGCAGTACTTC.